This TCR beta chain was observed in a study of breast tumors, draining lymph nodes, adjacent tissues. General observations from the study: Data only fit, rather than demonstrated, lymph node origin of most tumor T cells. Most tumor T cells seemingly derive from lymph node, then expand in tumor.

With regard to this clonotype: The antigen is unknown.

MiXCR, applied by TCRdb to the multiplex PCR reads, yields one record per CDR3 protein. Among roughly 16,000 distinct CDR3 sequences listed, about 64% were seen once. V shed 1 base and J 11 bases; nucleotides not matched to a gene: 16. The CDR3 loop spans 17 amino acids. Germline V CDR1 and CDR2: SGHTA, FQGNSA. Material: tumor-adjacent breast tissue. The V and J genes are TRBV7-2 and TRBJ1-2; 10 nucleotides agree with TRBD1. This receptor was taken from a female donor with breast cancer. Some clones in this sample may be carry-over from other donors' samples. The CDR3 DNA reads TGTGCCAGCAGCTTAGAGCGGGGGGGGACAGGGGATGTTCGTTACACCTTC. Its translation is CASSLERGGTGDVRYTF.